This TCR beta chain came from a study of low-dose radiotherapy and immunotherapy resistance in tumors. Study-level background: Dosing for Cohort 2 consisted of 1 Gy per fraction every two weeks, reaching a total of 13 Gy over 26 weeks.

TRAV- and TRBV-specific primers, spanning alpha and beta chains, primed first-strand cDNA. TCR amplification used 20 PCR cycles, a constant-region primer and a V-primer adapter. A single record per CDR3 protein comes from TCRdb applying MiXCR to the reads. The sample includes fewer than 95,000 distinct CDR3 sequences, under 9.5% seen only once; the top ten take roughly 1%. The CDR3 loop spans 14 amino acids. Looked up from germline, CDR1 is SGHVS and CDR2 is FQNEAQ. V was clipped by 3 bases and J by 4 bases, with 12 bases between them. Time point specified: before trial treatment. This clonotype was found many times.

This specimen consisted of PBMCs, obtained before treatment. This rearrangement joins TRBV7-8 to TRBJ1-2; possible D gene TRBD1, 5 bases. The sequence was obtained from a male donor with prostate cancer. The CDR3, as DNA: TGTGCCAGCAGCTTTGGGGGGTTCGCCTATGGCTACACCTTC. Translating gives CASSFGGFAYGYTF. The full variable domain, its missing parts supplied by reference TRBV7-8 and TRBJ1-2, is GAGVSQSPRYKVAKRGQDVALRCDPISGHVSLFWYQQALGQGPEFLTYFQNEAQLDKSGLPSDRFFAERPEGSVSTLKIQRTQQEDSAVYLCASSFGGFAYGYTFGSGTRLTVV.